This TCR beta chain was captured by sequencing in a study of identical twins. TCRdb fed the 5' RACE reads into MiXCR, producing one record per CDR3 protein. The sample contains 700,000 to 950,000 distinct CDR3 sequences, about 12% of which appear only once. This clonotype came up many times. As yet, its antigen is unknown. The V end was cut by 6 bases, the J end by 7 bases, with 7 bases between. This CDR3 has 12 residues. Study-level points and caveats: Donors were not followed over many years; analysis was cross-sectional. Models underpredicted monozygotic twin sharing of out-of-frame TCR alpha. Out-of-frame alpha sequences common to twins were enriched for low generation probability.

The same sample was also used in a study of yellow fever vaccine responses in identical twins. That work states: The authors reported partly convergent, partly personalized vaccine responses in identical twins.

Specimen: PBMCs. This sequence originates from a woman between 18 and 30 years old in good health. This sequence joins TRBV12-3 or TRBV12-4 and TRBJ1-6; perhaps TRBD1 as D (5 bases). The CDR3 region is CASRYRNSPLHF. Written as DNA, the CDR3 is TGTGCCAGCAGATACAGGAATTCACCCCTCCACTTT.